One T cell receptor beta chain is described in this entry. The antigen remains unidentified. This record belongs to a study of tumor-infiltrating lymphocytes in primary liver carcinoma. Study-wide points: The study found only about 7-24% of top clones in all five tumor regions.

Starting material for RNA and DNA co-extraction consisted of about 17-32 mg of unsorted bulk tissue. Those sampled were patients whose primary liver carcinoma was treated by surgical resection. The study enrolled treatment-naive patients with chronic HBV infection. Tumor samples uniformly had over 90% viable tumor cells. Starting from 500 ng of total RNA, TCR beta cDNA was produced with a primer in the constant region. TCR beta libraries came from three nested multiplex PCR rounds using slightly modified ARM-PCR. Each of the first two PCR rounds ran approximately 11 cycles with TRBV1-TRBV30 forward and C-beta reverse primers. TCRdb re-called the multiplex PCR reads with MiXCR, one entry per CDR3 protein. Here the sample spans roughly 100,000 distinct CDR3 sequences, around 84% being singletons. Deletions cut 4 bases from V and 5 bases from J, with 18 bases between. CDR1 and CDR2 (germline): SGHAT, FQNNGV. This CDR3 has 15 amino acids.

This clonotype was obtained from a man in his forties with primary liver carcinoma and hepatitis B virus infection. Input material: liver tumor tissue from sampling region 3. Sample subset: tumor region T3, left-lateral pole. The chain joins TRBV11-2 to TRBJ2-7; D is undetermined. The CDR3 region has the DNA TGTGCCAGCAGCTCCGGACGGCTTTACACTCACGAGCAGTACTTC. Its protein product is CASSSGRLYTHEQYF.